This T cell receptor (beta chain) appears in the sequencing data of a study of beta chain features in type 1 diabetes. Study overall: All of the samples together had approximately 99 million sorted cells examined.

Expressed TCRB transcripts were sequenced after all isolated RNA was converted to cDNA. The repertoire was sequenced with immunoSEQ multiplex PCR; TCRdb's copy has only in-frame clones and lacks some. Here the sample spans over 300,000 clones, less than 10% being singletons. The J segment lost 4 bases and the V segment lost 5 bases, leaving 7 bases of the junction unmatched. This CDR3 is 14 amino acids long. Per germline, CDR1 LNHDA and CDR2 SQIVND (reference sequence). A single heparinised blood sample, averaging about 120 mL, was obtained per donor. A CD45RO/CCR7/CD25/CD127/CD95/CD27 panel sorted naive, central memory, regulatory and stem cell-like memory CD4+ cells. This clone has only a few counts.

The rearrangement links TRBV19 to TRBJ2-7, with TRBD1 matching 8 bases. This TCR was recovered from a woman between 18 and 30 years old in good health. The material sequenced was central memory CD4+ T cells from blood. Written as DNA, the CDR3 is TGTGCCAGTAGTCGTCAGGGGGCCTATTACGAGCAGTACTTC. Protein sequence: CASSRQGAYYEQYF.